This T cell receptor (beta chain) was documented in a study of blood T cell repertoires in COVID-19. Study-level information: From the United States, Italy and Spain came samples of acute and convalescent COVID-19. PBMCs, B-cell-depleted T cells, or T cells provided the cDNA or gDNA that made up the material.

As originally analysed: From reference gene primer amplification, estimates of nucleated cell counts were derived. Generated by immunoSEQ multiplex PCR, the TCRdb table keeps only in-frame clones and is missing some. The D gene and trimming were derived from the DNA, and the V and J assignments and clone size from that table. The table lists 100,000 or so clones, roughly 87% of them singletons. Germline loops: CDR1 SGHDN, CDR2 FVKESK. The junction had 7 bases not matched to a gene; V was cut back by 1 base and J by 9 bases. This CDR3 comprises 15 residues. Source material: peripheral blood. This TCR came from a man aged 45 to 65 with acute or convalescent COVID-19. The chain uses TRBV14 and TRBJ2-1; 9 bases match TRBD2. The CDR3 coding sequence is TGTGCCAGCAGCCAAGTAGCGGGAGCTTTTGCTGAGCAGTTCTTC. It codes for CASSQVAGAFAEQFF.